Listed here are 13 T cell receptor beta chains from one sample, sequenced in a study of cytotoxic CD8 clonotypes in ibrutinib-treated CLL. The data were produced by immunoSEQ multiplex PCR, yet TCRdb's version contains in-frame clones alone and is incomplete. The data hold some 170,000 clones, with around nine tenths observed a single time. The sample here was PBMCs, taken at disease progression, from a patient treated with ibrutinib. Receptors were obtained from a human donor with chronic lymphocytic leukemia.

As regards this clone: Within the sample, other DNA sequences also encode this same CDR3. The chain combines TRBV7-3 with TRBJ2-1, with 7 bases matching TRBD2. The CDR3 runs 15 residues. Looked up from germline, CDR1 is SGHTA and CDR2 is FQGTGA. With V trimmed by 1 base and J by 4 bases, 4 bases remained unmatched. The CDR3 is CASSLSGSNYNEQFF. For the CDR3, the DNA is TGTGCCAGCAGCTTAAGCGGGAGTAATTACAATGAGCAGTTCTTC.

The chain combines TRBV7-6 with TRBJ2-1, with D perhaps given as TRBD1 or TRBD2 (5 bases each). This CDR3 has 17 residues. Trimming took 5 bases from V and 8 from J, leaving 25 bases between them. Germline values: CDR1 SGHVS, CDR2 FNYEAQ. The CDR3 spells CASSLAGTQGAFDEQFF. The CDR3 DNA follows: TGTGCCAGCAGCCTCGCGGGTACGCAAGGGGCTTTCGATGAGCAGTTCTTC.

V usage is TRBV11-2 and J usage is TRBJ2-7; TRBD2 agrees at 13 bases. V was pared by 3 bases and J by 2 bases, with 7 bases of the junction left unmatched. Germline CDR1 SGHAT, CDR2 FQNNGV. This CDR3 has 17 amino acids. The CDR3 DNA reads TGTGCCAGCAGCTTCGGACTAGCGGGAGCGAGACCCTACGAGCAGTACTTC. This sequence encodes CASSFGLAGARPYEQYF.

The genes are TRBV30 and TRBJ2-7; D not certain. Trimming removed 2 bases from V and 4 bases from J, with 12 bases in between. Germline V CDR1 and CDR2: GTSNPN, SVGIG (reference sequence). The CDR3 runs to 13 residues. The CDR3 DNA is TGTGCCTGGAGTCGAGGCCAGTCATACGAGCAGTACTTC. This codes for CAWSRGQSYEQYF.

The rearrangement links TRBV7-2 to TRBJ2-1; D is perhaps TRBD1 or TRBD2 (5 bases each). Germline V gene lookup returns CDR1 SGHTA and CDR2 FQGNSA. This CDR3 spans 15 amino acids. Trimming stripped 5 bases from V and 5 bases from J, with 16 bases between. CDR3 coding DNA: TGTGCCAGCAGCCGGGGCCCGCGAACCAACAATGAGCAGTTCTTC. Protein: CASSRGPRTNNEQFF.

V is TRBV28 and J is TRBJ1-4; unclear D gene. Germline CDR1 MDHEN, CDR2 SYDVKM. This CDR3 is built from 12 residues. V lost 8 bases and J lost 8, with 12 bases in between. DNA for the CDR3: TGTGCCAGCCGCAGTACCGGAGAAAAACTGTTTTTT. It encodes CASRSTGEKLFF.

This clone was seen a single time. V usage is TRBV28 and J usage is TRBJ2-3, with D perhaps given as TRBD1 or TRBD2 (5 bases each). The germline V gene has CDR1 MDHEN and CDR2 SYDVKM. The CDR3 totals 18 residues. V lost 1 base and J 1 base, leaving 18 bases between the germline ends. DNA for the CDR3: TGTGCCAGCAGTTTATTTCCCCGTTCTTTGGGGGGCACAGATACGCAGTATTTT. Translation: CASSLFPRSLGGTDTQYF. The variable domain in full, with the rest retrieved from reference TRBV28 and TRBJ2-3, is DVKVTQSSRYLVKRTGEKVFLECVQDMDHENMFWYRQDPGLGLRLIYFSYDVKMKEKGDIPEGYSVSREKKERFSLILESASTNQTSMYLCASSLFPRSLGGTDTQYFGPGTRLTVL.

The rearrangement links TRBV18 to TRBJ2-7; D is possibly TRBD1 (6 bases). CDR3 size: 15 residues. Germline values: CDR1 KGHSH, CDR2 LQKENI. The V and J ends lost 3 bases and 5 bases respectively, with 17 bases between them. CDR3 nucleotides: TGTGCCAGCTCACCCGTCCGACAGGATTCCCACGAGCAGTACTTC. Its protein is CASSPVRQDSHEQYF.

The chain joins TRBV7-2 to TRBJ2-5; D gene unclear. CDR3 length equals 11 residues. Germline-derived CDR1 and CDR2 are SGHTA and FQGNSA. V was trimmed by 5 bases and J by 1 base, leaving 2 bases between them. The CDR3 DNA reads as TGTGCCAGCAGCCCCCAAGAGACCCAGTACTTC. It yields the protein CASSPQETQYF.

CDR3 in amino acids: CSVEDGDTQYF. The CDR3 bases are TGCAGCGTTGAAGACGGAGATACGCAGTATTTT. The chain recombines TRBV29-1 with TRBJ2-3; D not resolved. This CDR3 comprises 11 residues. Germline V gene data show CDR1 as SQVTM and CDR2 as ANQGSEA. Between the trimmed V and J ends, which lost 0 bases and 5 bases, there was a span of 3 bases.

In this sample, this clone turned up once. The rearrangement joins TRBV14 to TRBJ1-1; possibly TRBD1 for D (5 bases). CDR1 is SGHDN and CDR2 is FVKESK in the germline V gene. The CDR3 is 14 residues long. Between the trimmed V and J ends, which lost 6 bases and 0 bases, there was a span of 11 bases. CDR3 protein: CASSSGRMNTEAFF. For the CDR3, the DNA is TGTGCCAGCAGTTCAGGGAGAATGAACACTGAAGCTTTCTTT.

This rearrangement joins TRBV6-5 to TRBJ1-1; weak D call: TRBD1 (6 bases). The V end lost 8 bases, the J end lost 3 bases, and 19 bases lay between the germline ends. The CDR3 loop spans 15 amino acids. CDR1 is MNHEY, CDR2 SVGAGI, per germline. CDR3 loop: CASRVFGGPDTEAFF. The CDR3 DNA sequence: TGTGCCAGCCGGGTTTTCGGGGGGCCGGACACTGAAGCTTTCTTT.

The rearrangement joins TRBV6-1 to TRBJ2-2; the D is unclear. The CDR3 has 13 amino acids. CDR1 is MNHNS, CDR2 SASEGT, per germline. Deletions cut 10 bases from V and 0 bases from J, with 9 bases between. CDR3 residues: CATSAANTGELFF. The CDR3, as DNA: TGTGCCACCTCAGCCGCGAACACCGGGGAGCTGTTTTTT.